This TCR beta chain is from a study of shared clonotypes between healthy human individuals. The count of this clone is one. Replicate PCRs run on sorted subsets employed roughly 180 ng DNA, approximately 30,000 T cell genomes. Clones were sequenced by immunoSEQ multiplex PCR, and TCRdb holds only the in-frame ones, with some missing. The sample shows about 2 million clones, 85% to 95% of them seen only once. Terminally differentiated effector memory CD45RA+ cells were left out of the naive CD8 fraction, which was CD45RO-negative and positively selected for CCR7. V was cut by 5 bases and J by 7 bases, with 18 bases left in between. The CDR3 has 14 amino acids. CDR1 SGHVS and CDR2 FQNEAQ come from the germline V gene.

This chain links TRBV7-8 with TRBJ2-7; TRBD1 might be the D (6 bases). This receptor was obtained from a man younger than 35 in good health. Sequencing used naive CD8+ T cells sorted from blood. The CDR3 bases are TGTGCCAGCAGCGCACAGGGACCTCTGGGTGAGCAGTACTTC. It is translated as CASSAQGPLGEQYF.